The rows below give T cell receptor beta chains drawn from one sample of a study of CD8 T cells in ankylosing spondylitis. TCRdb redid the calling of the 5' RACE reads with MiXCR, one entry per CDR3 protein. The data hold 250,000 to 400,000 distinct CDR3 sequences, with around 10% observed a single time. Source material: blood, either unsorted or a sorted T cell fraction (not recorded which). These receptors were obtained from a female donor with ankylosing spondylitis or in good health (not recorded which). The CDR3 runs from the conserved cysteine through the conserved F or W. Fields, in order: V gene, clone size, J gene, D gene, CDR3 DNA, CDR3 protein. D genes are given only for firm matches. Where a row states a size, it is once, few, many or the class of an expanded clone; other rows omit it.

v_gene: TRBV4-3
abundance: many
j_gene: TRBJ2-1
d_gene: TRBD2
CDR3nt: TGCGCCAGCAGCCAGAATCCGGGACTAGCGGTAAACAATGAGCAGTTCTTC
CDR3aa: CASSQNPGLAVNNEQFF

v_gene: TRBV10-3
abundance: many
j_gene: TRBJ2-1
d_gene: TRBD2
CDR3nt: TGTGCCACCGGGGGGACTAGCCTCAATGAGCAGTTCTTC
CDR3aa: CATGGTSLNEQFF

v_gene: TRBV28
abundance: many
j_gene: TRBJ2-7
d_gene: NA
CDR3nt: TGTGCCAGCAGTTTAGGCAGGGTAATCTACTTC
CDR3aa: CASSLGRVIYF

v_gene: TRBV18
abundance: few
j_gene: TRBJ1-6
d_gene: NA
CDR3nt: TGTGCCAGCTCACCACTCCCTCCCGGGGCCTTGGAGACACCCCTCCACTTT
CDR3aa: CASSPLPPGALETPLHF

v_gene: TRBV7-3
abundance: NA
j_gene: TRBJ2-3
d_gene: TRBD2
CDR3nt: TGTGCCAGCACAACGGGACTAAAAACAGATACGCAGTATTTT
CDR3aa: CASTTGLKTDTQYF

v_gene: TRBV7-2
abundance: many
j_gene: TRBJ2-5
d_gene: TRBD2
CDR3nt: TGTGCCAGCAGCCCGACAGGGACTAGCGGTAATCAAGAGACCCAGTACTTC
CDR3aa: CASSPTGTSGNQETQYF

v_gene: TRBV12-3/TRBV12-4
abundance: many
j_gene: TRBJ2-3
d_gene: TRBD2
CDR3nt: TGTGCCAGCAGGAGTTGGTCGGGGGGGCTGACAGATACGCAGTATTTT
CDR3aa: CASRSWSGGLTDTQYF

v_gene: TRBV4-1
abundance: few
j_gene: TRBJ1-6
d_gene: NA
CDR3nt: TGCGCCAGCAGCCAAGCGACGGTAGCCGGCTCACCCCTCCACTTT
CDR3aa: CASSQATVAGSPLHF

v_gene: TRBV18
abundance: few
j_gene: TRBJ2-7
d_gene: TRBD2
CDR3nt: TGTGCCAGCTCACCACCCGGGAGGGTGAGCTCCTACGAGCAGTACTTC
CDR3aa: CASSPPGRVSSYEQYF

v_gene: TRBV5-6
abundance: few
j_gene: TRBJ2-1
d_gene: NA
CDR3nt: TGTGCCATGAGTCCCGGGAGAGGCCCCTTCTACAATGAGCAGTTCTTC
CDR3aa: CAMSPGRGPFYNEQFF

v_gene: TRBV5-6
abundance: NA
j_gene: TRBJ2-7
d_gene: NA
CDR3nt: TGTGCCAGCAGCTCCCAACCTGACTCCTACGAGCAGTACTTC
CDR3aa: CASSSQPDSYEQYF

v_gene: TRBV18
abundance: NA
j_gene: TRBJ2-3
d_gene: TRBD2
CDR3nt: TGTGCCAGCTCACCACAGTTAGCGGGAGCTGATACGCAGTATTTT
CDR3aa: CASSPQLAGADTQYF

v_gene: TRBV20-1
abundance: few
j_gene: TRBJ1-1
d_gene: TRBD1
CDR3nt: TGCAGTGCTCCCCTACGAACAGGGGTATTGGACACTGAAGCTTTCTTT
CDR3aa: CSAPLRTGVLDTEAFF

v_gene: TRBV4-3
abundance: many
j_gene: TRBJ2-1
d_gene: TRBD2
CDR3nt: TGCGCCAGCAGCCAAGGTAGCGGGAGGCCCATCAAAGACAATGAGCAGTTCTTC
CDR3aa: CASSQGSGRPIKDNEQFF

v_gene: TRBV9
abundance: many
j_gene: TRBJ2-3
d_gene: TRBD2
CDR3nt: TGTGCCAGCAGCGTCATAGCGGGGGGCCTTGGGACGCAGTATTTT
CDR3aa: CASSVIAGGLGTQYF

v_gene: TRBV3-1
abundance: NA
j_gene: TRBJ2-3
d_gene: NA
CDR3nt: TGTGCCAGCAGCCAAGACAGTGTTTGGCGGGGGCCCGACGGGACGCAGTATTTT
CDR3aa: CASSQDSVWRGPDGTQYF

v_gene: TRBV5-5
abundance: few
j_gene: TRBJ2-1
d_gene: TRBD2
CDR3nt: TGTGCCAGCGGCCACTCAGCGGGAGGCCAACCTAGCGTGTTCTTC
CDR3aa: CASGHSAGGQPSVFF

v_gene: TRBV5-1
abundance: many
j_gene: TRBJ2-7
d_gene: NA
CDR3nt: TGCGCCAGCAGCTTGGATGGGACTCCACCCTACGAGCAGTACTTC
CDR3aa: CASSLDGTPPYEQYF

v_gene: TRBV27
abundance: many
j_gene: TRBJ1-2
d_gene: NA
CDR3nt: TGTGCCAGCAGTTTAAGTCAGGGGATATATGGCTACACCTTC
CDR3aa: CASSLSQGIYGYTF

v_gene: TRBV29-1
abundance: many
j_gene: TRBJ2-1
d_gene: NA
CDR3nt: TGCAGCGTTGAGATCCGGGTTGAGCAGTTCTTC
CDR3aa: CSVEIRVEQFF

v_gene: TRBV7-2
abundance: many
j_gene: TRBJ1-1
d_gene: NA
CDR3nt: TGTGCCAGCAGCAAAGACAGCCGTGAAGCTTTCTTT
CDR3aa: CASSKDSREAFF

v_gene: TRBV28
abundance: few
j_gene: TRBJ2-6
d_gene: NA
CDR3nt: TGTGCCAGCATACCGCGGGGGCTCTCTGGGGCCAACGTCCTGACTTTC
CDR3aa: CASIPRGLSGANVLTF

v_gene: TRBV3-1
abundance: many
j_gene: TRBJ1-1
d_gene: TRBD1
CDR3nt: TGTGCCAGCAGCCCACGACAGGGAGTTGAAGCTTTCTTT
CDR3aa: CASSPRQGVEAFF

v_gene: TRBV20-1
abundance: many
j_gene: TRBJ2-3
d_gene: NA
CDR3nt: TGCAGTCCACAAACCACACGCACAGATACGCAGTATTTT
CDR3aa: CSPQTTRTDTQYF

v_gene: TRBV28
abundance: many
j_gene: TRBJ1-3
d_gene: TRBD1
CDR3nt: TGTGCCAGCACTACATACCGGGACAGGGGAGACACCATATATTTT
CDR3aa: CASTTYRDRGDTIYF

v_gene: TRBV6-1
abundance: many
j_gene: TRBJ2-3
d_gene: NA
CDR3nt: TGTGCCAGCAGTCCCCGTACAGGGTATACGCAGTATTTT
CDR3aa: CASSPRTGYTQYF

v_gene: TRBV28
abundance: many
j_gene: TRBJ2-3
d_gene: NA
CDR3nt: TGTGCCAGCAGTTCAGCGGGTAGGGATACGCAGTATTTT
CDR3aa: CASSSAGRDTQYF